These T cell receptor beta chains were read from a single sample in a study of CD8 T cells in Susac syndrome. TCRdb fed the immunoSEQ multiplex PCR reads into MiXCR, producing one record per CDR3 protein. Counted here are roughly 180,000 distinct CDR3 sequences, approximately 93% occurring once; the ten biggest clones make up 0.09% to 0.095%. Sequencing was performed on CD4+ T cells from PBMCs. The receptors derive from a human donor with multiple sclerosis. The CDR3 runs from the conserved cysteine through the conserved F or W. D genes are given only for firm matches. Not all rows give a size; the values are once, few, many and, for expanded clones, a class.

clone_size: -; j_call: TRBJ1-1; d_call: -; v_call: TRBV29-1; cdr3_length: 14; cdr3_nt: TGCAGCGTTGAGGCCAGGCTTTCGAACACTGAAGCTTTCTTT; cdr3_aa: CSVEARLSNTEAFF
clone_size: -; j_call: TRBJ1-5; d_call: -; v_call: TRBV12-3/TRBV12-4; cdr3_length: 15; cdr3_nt: TGTGCCAGCAGTTTAGGGCAGGGAGGGACGCAGCCCCAGCATTTT; cdr3_aa: CASSLGQGGTQPQHF
clone_size: -; j_call: TRBJ2-5; d_call: -; v_call: TRBV9; cdr3_length: 14; cdr3_nt: TGTGCCAGCAGCGCGACCCAGGGCCTCGCGACCCAGTACTTC; cdr3_aa: CASSATQGLATQYF
clone_size: -; j_call: TRBJ1-1; d_call: -; v_call: TRBV6-2/TRBV6-3; cdr3_length: 12; cdr3_nt: TGTGCCAGCAGTCATCTCGGGACTGAAGCTTTCTTT; cdr3_aa: CASSHLGTEAFF
clone_size: -; j_call: TRBJ2-1; d_call: TRBD2; v_call: TRBV12-3/TRBV12-4; cdr3_length: 15; cdr3_nt: TGTGCCAGCAGTGCCCGACTAGCGGGGAGCAATGAGCAGTTCTTC; cdr3_aa: CASSARLAGSNEQFF
clone_size: -; j_call: TRBJ1-1; d_call: -; v_call: TRBV3-1; cdr3_length: 13; cdr3_nt: TGTGCCAGCAGCCGCACCGTCTCCGCCGGGGCTTTCTTT; cdr3_aa: CASSRTVSAGAFF
clone_size: -; j_call: TRBJ2-1; d_call: TRBD2; v_call: TRBV3-1; cdr3_length: 16; cdr3_nt: TGTGCCAGCAGCCCTTCCTGGCGGGGGGGCCTCAATGAGCAGTTCTTC; cdr3_aa: CASSPSWRGGLNEQFF
clone_size: -; j_call: TRBJ2-7; d_call: TRBD1; v_call: TRBV20-1; cdr3_length: 13; cdr3_nt: TGCAGTGCTCTAAGGACAGGAGGCTACGAGCAGTACTTC; cdr3_aa: CSALRTGGYEQYF
clone_size: once; j_call: TRBJ2-1; d_call: TRBD2; v_call: TRBV3-1; cdr3_length: 15; cdr3_nt: TGTGCCAGCAGTCCTAGCGGGAGTCTTTACAATGAGCAGTTCTTC; cdr3_aa: CASSPSGSLYNEQFF
clone_size: once; j_call: TRBJ2-1; d_call: -; v_call: TRBV11-3; cdr3_length: 16; cdr3_nt: TGTGCCAGCAGCTTAGAGGGGCGATCAATCCCGACTGAGCAGTTCTTC; cdr3_aa: CASSLEGRSIPTEQFF
clone_size: -; j_call: TRBJ2-7; d_call: -; v_call: TRBV7-2; cdr3_length: 13; cdr3_nt: TGTGCCAGCGACGGGACTCCCTCTACGGGGCAGTACTTC; cdr3_aa: CASDGTPSTGQYF
clone_size: -; j_call: TRBJ1-2; d_call: TRBD1; v_call: TRBV28; cdr3_length: 14; cdr3_nt: TGTGCCAGCAGGGGACAGGGAGGGGTGAGAGGCTACACCTTC; cdr3_aa: CASRGQGGVRGYTF
clone_size: once; j_call: TRBJ2-4; d_call: TRBD1; v_call: TRBV30; cdr3_length: 16; cdr3_nt: TGTGCCTGGGTGCCCGGGACAGGACTAGCCAAAAACATTCAGTACTTC; cdr3_aa: CAWVPGTGLAKNIQYF
clone_size: -; j_call: TRBJ2-3; d_call: -; v_call: TRBV29-1; cdr3_length: 15; cdr3_nt: TGCAGCGTTGAATACGGGGATAGGGGCACAGATACGCAGTATTTT; cdr3_aa: CSVEYGDRGTDTQYF
clone_size: -; j_call: TRBJ1-3; d_call: -; v_call: TRBV12-3/TRBV12-4; cdr3_length: 12; cdr3_nt: TGTGCCAGCAGACACTCTGGAAACACCATATATTTT; cdr3_aa: CASRHSGNTIYF
clone_size: -; j_call: TRBJ2-6; d_call: TRBD2; v_call: TRBV30; cdr3_length: 17; cdr3_nt: TGTGCCTGGGGGAGAGCTAGCGGGGGCTCTGGGGCCAACGTCCTGACTTTC; cdr3_aa: CAWGRASGGSGANVLTF
clone_size: -; j_call: TRBJ2-3; d_call: -; v_call: TRBV4-1; cdr3_length: 13; cdr3_nt: TGCGCCAGCAGCCAAGATGTCGAAGATACGCAGTATTTT; cdr3_aa: CASSQDVEDTQYF
clone_size: -; j_call: TRBJ1-5; d_call: -; v_call: TRBV15; cdr3_length: 13; cdr3_nt: TGTGCCACCAGCAGAGGATTTAACCAGCCCCAGCATTTT; cdr3_aa: CATSRGFNQPQHF
clone_size: -; j_call: TRBJ2-7; d_call: -; v_call: TRBV12-3/TRBV12-4; cdr3_length: 15; cdr3_nt: TGTGCCAGCAGTTCTCCCCAGACAGGACCCTACGAGCAGTACTTC; cdr3_aa: CASSSPQTGPYEQYF
clone_size: -; j_call: TRBJ2-7; d_call: TRBD1; v_call: TRBV6-2/TRBV6-3; cdr3_length: 12; cdr3_nt: TGTGCCAGCAGCTTCACAGGGGCCGAGCAGTACTTC; cdr3_aa: CASSFTGAEQYF
clone_size: few; j_call: TRBJ2-1; d_call: -; v_call: TRBV27; cdr3_length: 15; cdr3_nt: TGTGCCAGCAGTTTGGACCCGAGCTCCTACAATGAGCAGTTCTTC; cdr3_aa: CASSLDPSSYNEQFF
clone_size: once; j_call: TRBJ2-1; d_call: TRBD2; v_call: TRBV30; cdr3_length: 13; cdr3_nt: TGTGCCTGGAGGCTCACGGGGGGGGCAGGGCAGTTCTTC; cdr3_aa: CAWRLTGGAGQFF
clone_size: -; j_call: TRBJ1-1; d_call: -; v_call: TRBV12-3/TRBV12-4; cdr3_length: 15; cdr3_nt: TGTGCCAGCAGTCCCGGAGGGGCAGGGGCCACTGAAGCTTTCTTT; cdr3_aa: CASSPGGAGATEAFF
clone_size: once; j_call: TRBJ2-1; d_call: -; v_call: TRBV5-6; cdr3_length: 13; cdr3_nt: TGTGCCAGCAGCTTGGCTACTAGCTTTGAGCAGTTCTTC; cdr3_aa: CASSLATSFEQFF
clone_size: -; j_call: TRBJ2-3; d_call: TRBD2; v_call: TRBV6-5; cdr3_length: 15; cdr3_nt: TGTGCCAGCAAGACCCTAGCGGGAGGCACAGATACGCAGTATTTT; cdr3_aa: CASKTLAGGTDTQYF
clone_size: -; j_call: TRBJ2-1; d_call: TRBD1; v_call: TRBV20-1; cdr3_length: 15; cdr3_nt: TGCAGTGCTAGGCCTCCCGGGACAGACTACAATGAGCAGTTCTTC; cdr3_aa: CSARPPGTDYNEQFF
clone_size: -; j_call: TRBJ1-6; d_call: -; v_call: TRBV3-1; cdr3_length: 15; cdr3_nt: TGTGCCAGCAGCCAAGATCCGGACGGGCATTCACCCCTCCACTTT; cdr3_aa: CASSQDPDGHSPLHF
clone_size: -; j_call: TRBJ1-2; d_call: -; v_call: TRBV6-1; cdr3_length: 14; cdr3_nt: TGTGCCAGCAGTACCCCTCCCCGGGGCTATGGCTACACCTTC; cdr3_aa: CASSTPPRGYGYTF
clone_size: -; j_call: TRBJ2-2; d_call: TRBD2; v_call: TRBV6-5; cdr3_length: 20; cdr3_nt: TGTGCCAGCAGTTACTCGGGCGGATGGACTAGCGGGAGAAAGACCGGGGAGCTGTTTTTT; cdr3_aa: CASSYSGGWTSGRKTGELFF
clone_size: -; j_call: TRBJ2-2; d_call: -; v_call: TRBV12-3/TRBV12-4; cdr3_length: 17; cdr3_nt: TGTGCCAGCAGTTGGGCCCAAGGGGCTCAGAACACCGGGGAGCTGTTTTTT; cdr3_aa: CASSWAQGAQNTGELFF
clone_size: once; j_call: TRBJ1-6; d_call: -; v_call: TRBV12-3/TRBV12-4; cdr3_length: 15; cdr3_nt: TGTGCCAGCAGTTCCCAGGGCTCCTATAATTCACCCCTCCACTTT; cdr3_aa: CASSSQGSYNSPLHF
clone_size: -; j_call: TRBJ2-7; d_call: -; v_call: TRBV18; cdr3_length: 15; cdr3_nt: TGTGCCAGCTCACCATCCCCAGGGATCTCCTACGAGCAGTACTTC; cdr3_aa: CASSPSPGISYEQYF
clone_size: -; j_call: TRBJ2-1; d_call: -; v_call: TRBV29-1; cdr3_length: 12; cdr3_nt: TGCAGCGCACAGGGTTATACAAATGAGCAGTTCTTC; cdr3_aa: CSAQGYTNEQFF
clone_size: -; j_call: TRBJ2-5; d_call: TRBD2; v_call: TRBV6-2/TRBV6-3; cdr3_length: 16; cdr3_nt: TGTGCCACCGCCCGTGGCGGGAGGTCCCTGGGAGAGACCCAGTACTTC; cdr3_aa: CATARGGRSLGETQYF
clone_size: -; j_call: TRBJ2-5; d_call: TRBD2; v_call: TRBV6-4; cdr3_length: 14; cdr3_nt: TGTGCCGGTAGGGCTAGCGGGATCTTGGAGACCCAGTACTTC; cdr3_aa: CAGRASGILETQYF
clone_size: -; j_call: TRBJ2-5; d_call: TRBD2; v_call: TRBV9; cdr3_length: 18; cdr3_nt: TGTGCCAGCAGCGTAGGAATTCCGACTAGCGGGAGAGGAGAGACCCAGTACTTC; cdr3_aa: CASSVGIPTSGRGETQYF
clone_size: -; j_call: TRBJ2-3; d_call: TRBD2; v_call: TRBV6-1; cdr3_length: 18; cdr3_nt: TGTGCCAGCATCACGGGACTAGCGGGGGGAACGCTCACAGATACGCAGTATTTT; cdr3_aa: CASITGLAGGTLTDTQYF
clone_size: few; j_call: TRBJ2-4; d_call: -; v_call: TRBV4-3; cdr3_length: 15; cdr3_nt: TGCGCCAGCAGCCACCCGGGTCTAGCCAAAAACATTCAGTACTTC; cdr3_aa: CASSHPGLAKNIQYF
clone_size: -; j_call: TRBJ2-1; d_call: TRBD2; v_call: TRBV4-1; cdr3_length: 17; cdr3_nt: TGCGCCAGCAGCCGGGGACTAGCGGGAGTTAACGGCAATGAGCAGTTCTTC; cdr3_aa: CASSRGLAGVNGNEQFF
clone_size: -; j_call: TRBJ2-7; d_call: -; v_call: TRBV5-1; cdr3_length: 13; cdr3_nt: TGCGCCAGCGTGGGGGACGGGACCTACGAGCAGTACTTC; cdr3_aa: CASVGDGTYEQYF
clone_size: -; j_call: TRBJ2-7; d_call: -; v_call: TRBV20-1; cdr3_length: 15; cdr3_nt: TGCAGTGCTAGAGGGATTCGAGGGGACCCCTACGAGCAGTACTTC; cdr3_aa: CSARGIRGDPYEQYF
clone_size: -; j_call: TRBJ2-2; d_call: -; v_call: TRBV6-5; cdr3_length: 16; cdr3_nt: TGTGCCAGCAGTTACTCGTCGCTTAGGGGGACCGGGGAGCTGTTTTTT; cdr3_aa: CASSYSSLRGTGELFF
clone_size: -; j_call: TRBJ2-1; d_call: TRBD2; v_call: TRBV20-1; cdr3_length: 14; cdr3_nt: TGCAGTGCTCCTACCCTAGCGGGAGCTACCGAGCAGTTCTTC; cdr3_aa: CSAPTLAGATEQFF
clone_size: -; j_call: TRBJ1-4; d_call: -; v_call: TRBV20-1; cdr3_length: 15; cdr3_nt: TGCAGTGCTAGGGCTACTGAGGGATGGAATGAAAAACTGTTTTTT; cdr3_aa: CSARATEGWNEKLFF
clone_size: -; j_call: TRBJ2-7; d_call: TRBD2; v_call: TRBV20-1; cdr3_length: 13; cdr3_nt: TGCAGTGCTAGACTAGCGGGAGTGTACGAGCAGTACTTC; cdr3_aa: CSARLAGVYEQYF
clone_size: -; j_call: TRBJ2-5; d_call: TRBD2; v_call: TRBV7-2; cdr3_length: 14; cdr3_nt: TGTGCCAGCAGCCCCCGCGGGAGTCGGGAGACCCAGTACTTC; cdr3_aa: CASSPRGSRETQYF
clone_size: -; j_call: TRBJ2-3; d_call: -; v_call: TRBV20-1; cdr3_length: 15; cdr3_nt: TGCAGTGCCCCATACCGACTGGCCCACACAGATACGCAGTATTTT; cdr3_aa: CSAPYRLAHTDTQYF
clone_size: -; j_call: TRBJ1-1; d_call: TRBD1; v_call: TRBV6-5; cdr3_length: 13; cdr3_nt: TGTGCCAGCAGTTTACAGGGGGTAGCGGAAGCTTTCTTT; cdr3_aa: CASSLQGVAEAFF
clone_size: -; j_call: TRBJ2-1; d_call: -; v_call: TRBV21-1; cdr3_length: 15; cdr3_nt: TGTGCCAGCAGCAAAGTAGGGGGCCGGTTCAATGAGCAGTTCTTC; cdr3_aa: CASSKVGGRFNEQFF
clone_size: -; j_call: TRBJ2-3; d_call: -; v_call: TRBV24-1; cdr3_length: 15; cdr3_nt: TGTGCCACCAGTGAGCGGCCTAGCGCTTCAGATACGCAGTATTTT; cdr3_aa: CATSERPSASDTQYF
clone_size: once; j_call: TRBJ1-1; d_call: -; v_call: TRBV5-6; cdr3_length: 12; cdr3_nt: TGTGCCAGCAGCTCCCCGCCGGGTGAAGCTTTCTTT; cdr3_aa: CASSSPPGEAFF
clone_size: -; j_call: TRBJ2-3; d_call: TRBD2; v_call: TRBV5-1; cdr3_length: 19; cdr3_nt: TGCGCCAGCAGCTTGGGAGGACTAGCGGGAGGGCCGGGCACAGATACGCAGTATTTT; cdr3_aa: CASSLGGLAGGPGTDTQYF
clone_size: -; j_call: TRBJ1-1; d_call: TRBD1; v_call: TRBV10-3; cdr3_length: 15; cdr3_nt: TGTGCCATCAGCACCGGGACAGGGGGCAAGACTGAAGCTTTCTTT; cdr3_aa: CAISTGTGGKTEAFF
clone_size: -; j_call: TRBJ1-5; d_call: TRBD1; v_call: TRBV12-3/TRBV12-4; cdr3_length: 13; cdr3_nt: TGTGCCAGCAGTTTCGACAGGGATCAGCCCCAGCATTTT; cdr3_aa: CASSFDRDQPQHF
clone_size: few; j_call: TRBJ1-1; d_call: -; v_call: TRBV28; cdr3_length: 11; cdr3_nt: TGTGCCAGCAGTTTGCGCACTGAAGCTTTCTTT; cdr3_aa: CASSLRTEAFF
clone_size: -; j_call: TRBJ2-1; d_call: -; v_call: TRBV5-1; cdr3_length: 13; cdr3_nt: TGCGCCAGCAGCGCTAGCGAGGGGATTGAGCAGTTCTTC; cdr3_aa: CASSASEGIEQFF
clone_size: -; j_call: TRBJ2-1; d_call: -; v_call: TRBV2; cdr3_length: 12; cdr3_nt: TGTGCCAGCAGTGTTAGCGGATACGAGCAGTTCTTC; cdr3_aa: CASSVSGYEQFF
clone_size: once; j_call: TRBJ2-7; d_call: -; v_call: TRBV20-1; cdr3_length: 12; cdr3_nt: TGCAGTCCTAGGGGGAGGGGTTACGAGCAGTACTTC; cdr3_aa: CSPRGRGYEQYF
clone_size: -; j_call: TRBJ1-5; d_call: -; v_call: TRBV15; cdr3_length: 15; cdr3_nt: TGTGCCACTCACCCCGGCTCTGGGTGGAATCAGCCCCAGCATTTT; cdr3_aa: CATHPGSGWNQPQHF
clone_size: -; j_call: TRBJ2-1; d_call: -; v_call: TRBV4-1; cdr3_length: 17; cdr3_nt: TGCGCCAGCAGCCAGGGCGAATTTTTGGGGACCACCAATGAGCAGTTCTTC; cdr3_aa: CASSQGEFLGTTNEQFF